This note documents a single T cell receptor (beta chain) sequence. Germline V gene sequence: CDR1 MNHEY, CDR2 SVGAGI. CDR3 length: 16 residues. The V segment lost 4 bases and the J segment 7 bases; nucleotides outside the gene matches: 9. Generated by immunoSEQ multiplex PCR, the TCRdb table keeps only in-frame clones and is missing some. The profile shows around 700,000 clones, around 92% of them singletons. This entry is derived from a study of shared clonotypes between healthy human individuals. Cells designated naive CD8 were CD45RO-negative and were positively selected for CCR7, with terminally differentiated effector memory CD45RA+ cells excluded.

The TCR sequence derives from a man aged 25-45 years in good health. The V call is TRBV6-5, the J call TRBJ2-1, with 11 bases fitting TRBD2. Sequencing used naive CD8+ T cells sorted from blood. CDR3 DNA sequence: TGTGCCAGCAGTTGGCCTGTTAGCGGGAGGGGAAATGAGCAGTTCTTC. It translates to CASSWPVSGRGNEQFF.